The clone carrying this TCR beta chain has only a few counts. The V and J ends lost 0 bases and 9 bases, in that order; junction bases with no gene match: 4. The V gene's germline CDR1 is SGHDT and CDR2 YYEEEE. The CDR3 is 13 amino acids. The record originates from a study of T cells after yellow fever vaccination. TCRdb used MiXCR to reprocess the 5' RACE reads, holding one entry per CDR3 protein. The sample shows about 170,000 distinct CDR3 sequences, roughly 11% of them seen only once. The input for sequencing was CD8+ T cells sorted from PBMCs, taken 15 days after the yellow fever booster vaccination. The TCR sequence derives from a man younger than 30 who received the YFV17D yellow fever vaccine. The chain couples TRBV5-6 to TRBJ1-2, with 8 bases fitting TRBD1. This chain's CDR3 is CASSLAGGESYTF. The CDR3 nucleotides read TGTGCCAGCAGCTTGGCAGGGGGCGAGAGCTACACCTTC.